This TCR beta chain was profiled in a study of T cell repertoires in cytomegalovirus infection. Across the whole study: Peptides in the study included HLA-C-restricted and HLA-B-restricted CMV epitopes.

A single record per CDR3 protein comes from TCRdb applying MiXCR to the reads. The repertoire includes 650,000 to 850,000 distinct CDR3 sequences, under 35% of them detected once, and around 13% sits in the top ten. This clonotype was counted only a few times. Its antigen remains unknown. The sample in question was cultured CD8+ T cells from PBMCs, obtained from culture after CMV antigen stimulation. This sequence was found in a human donor in good health (CMV status not recorded). Some clones in this sample may be carry-over from other donors' samples.

The CDR3 nucleotides read TGTGCCAGCAGTTTAAGTACAGGGGCCGCAAGAGATACGCAGTATTTT. It translates to CASSLSTGAARDTQYF. The chain is built from TRBV27 and TRBJ2-3, with TRBD1 matching 7 bases. The CDR3 spans 16 residues. V trimming: 2 bases; J trimming: 5 bases; junction bases outside the gene matches: 10. Germline-derived CDR1 and CDR2 are MNHEY and SMNVEV (reference sequence).